The 27 T cell receptor beta chains below all came from one sample that was sequenced in a study of shared clonotypes between healthy human individuals. This table comes from immunoSEQ multiplex PCR, and its TCRdb copy is limited to in-frame clones, with some not included. The sample includes 2 million to 2.5 million clones, almost 96% of them seen just once. Sequencing was done on a sample of naive CD4+ T cells sorted from blood. The subset denotes: CD45RA+ positively selected. These receptor sequences come from a young man in good health.

V usage is TRBV5-6 and J usage is TRBJ1-1; D is possibly TRBD1 (5 bases). CDR3 size: 16 residues. Trimming removed 3 bases at V and 5 bases at J, with 20 bases between. Germline V gene lookup returns CDR1 SGHDT and CDR2 YYEEEE. This chain's CDR3 is CASSSLGRGEWTEAFF. Written as DNA, the CDR3 is TGTGCCAGCAGCTCCCTCGGGCGGGGGGAATGGACTGAAGCTTTCTTT.

The chain uses TRBV18 and TRBJ2-1; TRBD1 aligns across 7 bases. The CDR3 spans 13 residues. V was pared by 5 bases and J by 6 bases, with 4 bases of the junction left unmatched. Germline-derived CDR1 and CDR2 are KGHSH and LQKENI. The CDR3 sequence is CASSTAGGNEQFF. The CDR3 DNA reads as TGTGCCAGCTCAACGGCAGGGGGCAATGAGCAGTTCTTC.

The chain combines TRBV28 with TRBJ2-5; the D call may be TRBD1 or TRBD2 (5 bases each). CDR1 and CDR2 from the germline V gene are MDHEN and SYDVKM. The CDR3 totals 15 residues. The V end lost 5 bases, the J end lost 5 bases, and 18 bases lay between the germline ends. The CDR3, as DNA: TGTGCCAGCAGTGGGCTCCGGGGCTCGAGGGAGACCCAGTACTTC. Its translation: CASSGLRGSRETQYF.

This chain uses TRBV29-1 with TRBJ2-3; D assignment may be TRBD1 or TRBD2 (5 bases each). Trimming stripped 6 bases from V and 0 bases from J, with 16 bases between. Germline V gives CDR1 SQVTM, CDR2 ANQGSEA. The CDR3 is 15 residues long. The CDR3 coding sequence is TGCAGCGTCCAAACCGGGACGGCTAGCACAGATACGCAGTATTTT. Translation gives CSVQTGTASTDTQYF.

A note on this clone: The sample contains more than one DNA sequence encoding this CDR3. In DNA form, the CDR3 reads TGTGCCATCAGTGACGGTAGAGCGGAGACCCAGTACTTC. It is translated as CAISDGRAETQYF. The chain is built from TRBV10-3 and TRBJ2-5; D unresolved. The germline V and J ends were trimmed by 3 bases and 5 bases, with 10 bases remaining between them. Germline V CDR1 and CDR2: ENHRY, SYGVKD. The CDR3 consists of 13 residues.

The genes are TRBV18 and TRBJ1-1; D call uncertain. The germline CDR1 and CDR2 sequences are KGHSH and LQKENI. The CDR3 is 12 residues long. V lost 1 base and J 4 bases, leaving 4 bases between the germline ends. The CDR3 here is CASSPRFTEAFF. The CDR3 DNA sequence: TGTGCCAGCTCACCACGGTTCACTGAAGCTTTCTTT.

About this clone: The same CDR3 can be traced to other DNA sequences in this sample. In DNA, the CDR3 is TGTGCCAGCAGCTCCAGGGGGACCCAGTACTTC. This encodes CASSSRGTQYF. The chain joins TRBV7-2 to TRBJ2-5; TRBD1 is a possible D gene (6 bases). V dropped 4 bases and J dropped 7 bases, with 7 bases sitting between them. The CDR3 spans 11 residues. Per germline, CDR1 SGHTA and CDR2 FQGNSA.

The V call is TRBV7-9, the J call TRBJ2-1; D is ambiguous. The CDR3 is made up of 13 amino acids. V shed 7 bases and J shed 0 bases, with 7 bases lying between them. Per the germline V gene, CDR1 is SEHNR and CDR2 is FQNEAQ (reference sequence). CDR3 nucleotides: TGTGCCAGCAAACCTGCCTCCTACAATGAGCAGTTCTTC. Translated: CASKPASYNEQFF.

The rearrangement links TRBV6-5 to TRBJ1-3; D gene unclear. V lost 0 bases and J 7 bases, leaving 7 bases between the germline ends. The CDR3 contains 13 residues. Per germline, CDR1 MNHEY and CDR2 SVGAGI. CDR3 protein: CASSYSSANTIYF. In DNA form, the CDR3 reads TGTGCCAGCAGTTACTCCTCGGCTAACACCATATATTTT.

J is TRBJ2-3 and V is TRBV6-1; D not certain. The CDR3 loop spans 14 amino acids. Trimming removed 2 bases from V and 6 bases from J, with 12 bases in between. CDR1 MNHNS and CDR2 SASEGT come from the germline V gene. This chain's CDR3 is CASSERELTDTQYF. Here the CDR3 DNA reads TGTGCCAGCAGTGAACGAGAGCTGACTGATACGCAGTATTTT.

The chain carries TRBV11-3 and TRBJ2-1; 9 bases are a match to TRBD2. The CDR3 contains 15 residues. Germline lookup yields CDR1 SGHNT and CDR2 YENEEA. The junction had 6 bases not matched to a gene; V was cut back by 1 base and J by 8 bases. The CDR3 sequence is CASSLGLADLYEQFF. In DNA, the CDR3 is TGTGCCAGCAGCTTAGGACTAGCGGATCTGTATGAGCAGTTCTTC.

The chain joins TRBV7-2 to TRBJ2-7, with 7 bases identical to TRBD1. V lost 2 bases to trimming and J lost 1 base; unmatched junction nucleotides: 17. CDR3 size: 19 residues. Germline V CDR1 and CDR2: SGHTA, FQGNSA. The CDR3 sequence: CASSLRQGEVFTTSYEQYF. In DNA, the CDR3 is TGTGCCAGCAGCTTAAGACAGGGAGAGGTTTTCACCACGTCCTACGAGCAGTACTTC.

The rearrangement links TRBV5-8 to TRBJ2-3, with D unresolved. Germline V gives CDR1 SGHTS, CDR2 YDEGEE. V dropped 9 bases and J dropped 2 bases, with 10 bases sitting between them. This CDR3 has 12 amino acids. As DNA, the CDR3 is TGTGCCACCTCCTTAATCACAGATACGCAGTATTTT. Translation: CATSLITDTQYF. The whole variable domain, remainder taken from reference TRBV5-8 and TRBJ2-3, is EAGVTQSPTHLIKTRGQQATLRCSPISGHTSVYWYQQALGLGLQFLLWYDEGEERNRGNFPPRFSGRQFPNYSSELNVNALELEDSALYLCATSLITDTQYFGPGTRLTVL.

This chain connects TRBV30 to TRBJ2-5, with D unresolved. Trimming left V 0 bases short and J 2 bases short, with 7 bases between. Germline V gene data show CDR1 as GTSNPN and CDR2 as SVGIG (reference sequence). The length of the CDR3 is 13 residues. CDR3 nucleotides: TGTGCCTGGAGTGTAATACTACAAGAGACCCAGTACTTC. Encoded protein: CAWSVILQETQYF.

The chain recombines TRBV30 with TRBJ2-3, with 9 bases matching TRBD1. Germline V gene sequence: CDR1 GTSNPN, CDR2 SVGIG (reference sequence). V trimming: 3 bases; J trimming: 2 bases; junction bases outside the gene matches: 3. The CDR3 sequence is 14 residues long. The CDR3 sequence: CAWRGQGITDTQYF. The CDR3 coding sequence is TGTGCCTGGAGAGGACAGGGGATCACAGATACGCAGTATTTT.

The CDR3 DNA sequence: TGTGCCAGCAGCGTTTCCCTTTCACTAGCCGGAGACACTGAGCAGTTCTTC. Amino acid sequence: CASSVSLSLAGDTEQFF. The chain couples TRBV9 to TRBJ2-1; D may be TRBD2 (6 bases). The V end lost 2 bases, the J end lost 9 bases, and 24 bases lay between the germline ends. Per germline, CDR1 SGDLS and CDR2 YYNGEE. This CDR3 spans 17 amino acids.

The CDR3 loop reads CASSPDRGGTDTQYF. The DNA for the CDR3 is TGTGCCAGCAGCCCCGACAGGGGTGGCACAGATACGCAGTATTTT. This rearrangement joins TRBV7-9 to TRBJ2-3, with 8 bases lining up with TRBD1. The germline CDR1 and CDR2 sequences are SEHNR and FQNEAQ (reference sequence). This CDR3 contains 15 residues. Trimming removed 5 bases from V and 1 base from J; junction bases left unmatched: 5.

A remark on this clone: The sample contains more than one DNA sequence encoding this CDR3. The V and J genes are TRBV25-1 and TRBJ1-2; D remains unclear. Trimming took 2 bases from V and 2 from J, leaving 9 bases between them. The CDR3 is 14 residues long. Germline assignment: CDR1 MGHDK and CDR2 SYGVNS. CDR3 DNA sequence: TGTGCCAGCAGTGAACCAGGACTAAACTATGGCTACACCTTC. It codes for CASSEPGLNYGYTF.

This chain joins TRBV10-3 and TRBJ2-7, with D maybe TRBD2 (5 bases). V shed 6 bases and J shed 3 bases, with 9 bases lying between them. Germline V gene data show CDR1 as ENHRY and CDR2 as SYGVKD. There are 12 residues in the CDR3. The CDR3 sequence is CAISLAGYEQYF. The CDR3 coding sequence is TGTGCCATCAGCCTCGCGGGCTACGAGCAGTACTTC.

The chain combines TRBV29-1 with TRBJ1-1; D unresolved. Per germline, CDR1 SQVTM and CDR2 ANQGSEA. V lost 7 bases to trimming and J lost 6 bases, with 15 bases between them. This CDR3 comprises 12 residues. CDR3 sequence (DNA): TGCAGCGCCGCCCTAGTCTCTTCTGAAGCTTTCTTT. This translates into CSAALVSSEAFF.

The genes are TRBV6-1 and TRBJ2-7; TRBD2 matches at 7 bases. The germline gives CDR1 MNHNS, CDR2 SASEGT. J gave up 0 bases and V 6 bases, and 8 bases lay outside the gene matches. The CDR3 has 15 amino acids. The CDR3: CASSYLAASSYEQYF. The CDR3 nucleotides are TGTGCCAGCAGCTACCTAGCGGCTAGCTCCTACGAGCAGTACTTC.

The V and J genes are TRBV27 and TRBJ1-2; 9 bases line up with TRBD1. V trimming: 3 bases; J trimming: 4 bases; junction bases outside the gene matches: 9. The CDR3 has 16 amino acids. Germline CDR1 MNHEY, CDR2 SMNVEV (reference sequence). In DNA form, the CDR3 reads TGTGCCAGCAGTTTTACCGGGACAGGGACGCCCTATGGCTACACCTTC. Translated, it gives CASSFTGTGTPYGYTF.

The rearrangement uses TRBV5-6 and TRBJ1-3; D ambiguous. The V end was cut by 0 bases, the J end by 0 bases, with 10 bases between. CDR1 and CDR2 from the germline V gene are SGHDT and YYEEEE. The CDR3 has 16 amino acids. The CDR3 DNA sequence: TGTGCCAGCAGCTTGGATAGAGGACTCTCTGGAAACACCATATATTTT. This gives the protein CASSLDRGLSGNTIYF.

CDR3 nucleotide sequence: TGTGCCAGCAGCTCACAGGGGATCACCTATAATTCACCCCTCCACTTT. Encoded protein: CASSSQGITYNSPLHF. V usage is TRBV7-8 and J usage is TRBJ1-6, with TRBD1 matching 7 bases. The CDR3 spans 16 residues. The J segment lost 2 bases and the V segment lost 4 bases, leaving 5 bases of the junction unmatched. Germline CDR1 is SGHVS and CDR2 is FQNEAQ.

V usage is TRBV25-1 and J usage is TRBJ1-4; 8 positions agree with TRBD1. The J segment lost 5 bases and the V segment lost 10 bases, leaving 6 bases of the junction unmatched. Germline V CDR1 and CDR2: MGHDK, SYGVNS. The CDR3 runs to 13 residues. The CDR3 DNA sequence: TGTGCCACTATGGACAGGGTAAATGAAAAACTGTTTTTT. The encoded protein is CATMDRVNEKLFF.

The chain carries TRBV6-5 and TRBJ2-7, with D tentatively TRBD2 (5 bases). This CDR3 comprises 15 residues. The germline gives CDR1 MNHEY, CDR2 SVGAGI. Trimming shortened V by 7 bases and J by 2 bases, and 18 bases separated the two germline ends. This CDR3 reads CASTPVGNGPYEQYF. The CDR3 DNA sequence: TGTGCCAGCACGCCCGTCGGGAACGGACCCTACGAGCAGTACTTC.

The CDR3 nucleotides are TGTGCTAGTGGCCCGGGACTAGCGGGAGAAGGTGAGCAGTTCTTC. Protein product: CASGPGLAGEGEQFF. The V gene is TRBV12-5, the J gene TRBJ2-1, with TRBD2 matching over 14 bases. V lost 6 bases, J lost 9 bases, and 7 bases stayed unmatched. CDR1 and CDR2 from the germline V gene are LGHNT and FRNRAP. The CDR3 is 15 amino acids.